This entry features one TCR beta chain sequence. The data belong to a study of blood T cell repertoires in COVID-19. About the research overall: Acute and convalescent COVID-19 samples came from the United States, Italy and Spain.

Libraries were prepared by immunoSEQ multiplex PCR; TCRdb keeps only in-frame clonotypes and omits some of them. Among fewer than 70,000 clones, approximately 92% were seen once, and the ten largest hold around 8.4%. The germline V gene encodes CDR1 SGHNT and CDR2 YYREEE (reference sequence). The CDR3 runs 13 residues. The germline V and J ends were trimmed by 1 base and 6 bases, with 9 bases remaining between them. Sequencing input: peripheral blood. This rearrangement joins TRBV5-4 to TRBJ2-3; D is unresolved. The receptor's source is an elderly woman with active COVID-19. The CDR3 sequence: CASSLIGRDTQYF. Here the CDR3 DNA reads TGTGCCAGCAGCTTGATCGGCAGGGATACGCAGTATTTT. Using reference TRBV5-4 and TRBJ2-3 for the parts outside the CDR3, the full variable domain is ETGVTQSPTHLIKTRGQQVTLRCSSQSGHNTVSWYQQALGQGPQFIFQYYREEENGRGNFPPRFSGLQFPNYSSELNVNALELDDSALYLCASSLIGRDTQYFGPGTRLTVL.